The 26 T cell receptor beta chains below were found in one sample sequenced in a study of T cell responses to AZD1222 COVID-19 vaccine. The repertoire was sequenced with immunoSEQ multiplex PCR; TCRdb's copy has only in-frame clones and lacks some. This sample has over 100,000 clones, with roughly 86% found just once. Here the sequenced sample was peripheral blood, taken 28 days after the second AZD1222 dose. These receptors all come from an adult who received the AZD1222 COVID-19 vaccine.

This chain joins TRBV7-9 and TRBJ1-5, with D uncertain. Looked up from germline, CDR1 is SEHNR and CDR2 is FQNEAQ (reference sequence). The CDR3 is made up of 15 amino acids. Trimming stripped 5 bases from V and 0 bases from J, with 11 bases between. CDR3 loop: CASSTDGDSNQPQHF. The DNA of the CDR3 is TGTGCCAGCAGCACAGACGGGGATAGCAATCAGCCCCAGCATTTT.

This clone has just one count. CDR3 residues: CASSLWGGSGANVLTF. The CDR3 DNA sequence: TGTGCCAGCAGTTTATGGGGAGGGTCTGGGGCCAACGTCCTGACTTTC. The chain employs TRBV27 and TRBJ2-6, with 7 bases identical to TRBD2. Germline V gene data show CDR1 as MNHEY and CDR2 as SMNVEV (reference sequence). CDR3 length: 16 residues. V lost 1 base and J lost 1; bases outside the gene matches: 1.

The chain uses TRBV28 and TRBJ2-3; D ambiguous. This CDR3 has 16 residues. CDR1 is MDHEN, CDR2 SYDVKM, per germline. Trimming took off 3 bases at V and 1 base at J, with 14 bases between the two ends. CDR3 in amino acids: CASSFAPLGGTDTQYF. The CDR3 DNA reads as TGTGCCAGCAGTTTTGCCCCATTGGGTGGCACAGATACGCAGTATTTT.

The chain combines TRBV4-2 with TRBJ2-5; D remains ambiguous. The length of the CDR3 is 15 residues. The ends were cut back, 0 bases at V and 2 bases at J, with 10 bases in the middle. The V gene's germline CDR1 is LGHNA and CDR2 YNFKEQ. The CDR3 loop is CASSQEGREQETQYF. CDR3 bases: TGTGCCAGCAGCCAAGAGGGAAGGGAACAAGAGACCCAGTACTTC.

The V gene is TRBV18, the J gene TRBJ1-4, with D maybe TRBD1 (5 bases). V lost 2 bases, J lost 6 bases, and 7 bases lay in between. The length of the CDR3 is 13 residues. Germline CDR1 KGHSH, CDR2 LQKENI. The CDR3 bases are TGTGCCAGCTCACCAAGAGGGGATGAAAAACTGTTTTTT. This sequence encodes CASSPRGDEKLFF.

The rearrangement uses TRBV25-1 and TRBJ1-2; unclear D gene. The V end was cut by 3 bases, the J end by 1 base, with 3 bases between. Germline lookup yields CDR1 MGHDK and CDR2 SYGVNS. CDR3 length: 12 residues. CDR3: CASSEGNYGYTF. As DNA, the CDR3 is TGTGCCAGCAGTGAGGGTAACTATGGCTACACCTTC.

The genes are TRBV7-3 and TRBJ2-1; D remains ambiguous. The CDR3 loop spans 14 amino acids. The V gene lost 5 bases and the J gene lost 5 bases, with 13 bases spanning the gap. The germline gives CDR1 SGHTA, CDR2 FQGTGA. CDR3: CASSTRARDNEQFF. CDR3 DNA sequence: TGTGCCAGCAGCACCCGAGCCCGCGACAATGAGCAGTTCTTC.

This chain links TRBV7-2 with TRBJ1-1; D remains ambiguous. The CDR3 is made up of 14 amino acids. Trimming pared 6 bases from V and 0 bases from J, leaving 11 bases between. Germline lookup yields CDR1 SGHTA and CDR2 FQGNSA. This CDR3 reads CASRHPTLNTEAFF. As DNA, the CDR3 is TGTGCCAGCAGGCACCCGACACTGAACACTGAAGCTTTCTTT. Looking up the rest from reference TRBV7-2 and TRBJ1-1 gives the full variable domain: GAGVSQSPSNKVTEKGKDVELRCDPISGHTALYWYRQSLGQGLEFLIYFQGNSAPDKSGLPSDRFSAERTGGSVSTLTIQRTQQEDSAVYLCASRHPTLNTEAFFGQGTRLTVV.

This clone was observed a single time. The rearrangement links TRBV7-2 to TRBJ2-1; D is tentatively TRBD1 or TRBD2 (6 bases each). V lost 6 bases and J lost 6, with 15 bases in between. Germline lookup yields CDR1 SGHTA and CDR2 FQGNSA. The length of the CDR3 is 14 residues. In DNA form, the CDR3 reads TGTGCCAGCAGTTTACGAGGGGGGAGCAATGAGCAGTTCTTC. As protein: CASSLRGGSNEQFF.

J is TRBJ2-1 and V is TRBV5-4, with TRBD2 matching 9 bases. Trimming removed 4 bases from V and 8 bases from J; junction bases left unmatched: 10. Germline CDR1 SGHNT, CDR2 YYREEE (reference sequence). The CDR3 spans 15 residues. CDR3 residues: CASSPASGGRDEQFF. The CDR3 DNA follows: TGTGCCAGCAGCCCGGCCAGCGGGGGGCGGGATGAGCAGTTCTTC.

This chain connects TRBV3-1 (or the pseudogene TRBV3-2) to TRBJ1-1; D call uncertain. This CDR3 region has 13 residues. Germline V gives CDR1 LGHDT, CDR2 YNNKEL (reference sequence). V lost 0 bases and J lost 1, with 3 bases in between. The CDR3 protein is CASSQETNTEAFF. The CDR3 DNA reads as TGTGCCAGCAGCCAAGAGACGAACACTGAAGCTTTCTTT.

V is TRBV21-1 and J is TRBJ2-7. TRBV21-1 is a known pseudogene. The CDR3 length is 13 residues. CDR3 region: CASSDSPGYEQYF. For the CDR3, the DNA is TGTGCCAGCAGCGACAGCCCGGGATACGAGCAGTACTTC.

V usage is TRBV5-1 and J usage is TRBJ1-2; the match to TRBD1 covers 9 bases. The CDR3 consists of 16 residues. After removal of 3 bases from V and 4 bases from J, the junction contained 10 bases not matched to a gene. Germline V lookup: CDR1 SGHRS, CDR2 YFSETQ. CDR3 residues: CASSSGDRVESYGYTF. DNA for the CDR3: TGCGCCAGCAGCTCGGGGGACAGGGTAGAGAGCTATGGCTACACCTTC.

The CDR3 DNA sequence: TGTGCCAGCTCACCGAGAATTGGAACGGGAGGGCCGGCTGACAATGAGCAGTTCTTC. As protein: CASSPRIGTGGPADNEQFF. The chain has TRBV18 and TRBJ2-1, with 8 bases lining up with TRBD2. The CDR3 spans 19 residues. Germline V gives CDR1 KGHSH, CDR2 LQKENI. Trimming cost V 3 bases and J 5 bases; bases outside gene matches: 18.

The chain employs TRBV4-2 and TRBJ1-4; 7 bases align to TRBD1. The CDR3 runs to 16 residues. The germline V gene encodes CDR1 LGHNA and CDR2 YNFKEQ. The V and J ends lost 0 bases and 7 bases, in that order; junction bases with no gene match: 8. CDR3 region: CASSQDPDRDSEKLFF. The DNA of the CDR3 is TGTGCCAGCAGCCAAGATCCCGACAGGGATAGTGAAAAACTGTTTTTT.

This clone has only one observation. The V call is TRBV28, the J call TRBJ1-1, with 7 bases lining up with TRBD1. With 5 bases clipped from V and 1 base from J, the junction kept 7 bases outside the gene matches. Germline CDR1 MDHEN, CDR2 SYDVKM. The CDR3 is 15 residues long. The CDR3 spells CASSESAGGNTEAFF. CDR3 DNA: TGTGCCAGCAGTGAATCGGCAGGGGGGAACACTGAAGCTTTCTTT. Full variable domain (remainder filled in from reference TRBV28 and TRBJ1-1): DVKVTQSSRYLVKRTGEKVFLECVQDMDHENMFWYRQDPGLGLRLIYFSYDVKMKEKGDIPEGYSVSREKKERFSLILESASTNQTSMYLCASSESAGGNTEAFFGQGTRLTVV.

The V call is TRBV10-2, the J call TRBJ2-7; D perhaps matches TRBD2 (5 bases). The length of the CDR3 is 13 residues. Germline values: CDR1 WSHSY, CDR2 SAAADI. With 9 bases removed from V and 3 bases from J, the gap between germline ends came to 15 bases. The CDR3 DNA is TGCGCCAGTTCAACCGGGATCCACTACGAGCAGTACTTC. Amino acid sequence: CASSTGIHYEQYF.

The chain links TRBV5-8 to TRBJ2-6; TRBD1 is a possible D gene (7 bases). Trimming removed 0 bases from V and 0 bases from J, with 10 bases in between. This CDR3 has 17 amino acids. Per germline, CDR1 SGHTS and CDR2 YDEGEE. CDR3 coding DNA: TGTGCCAGCAGCTTGGGGAGGGACAGCTCTGGGGCCAACGTCCTGACTTTC. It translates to CASSLGRDSSGANVLTF.

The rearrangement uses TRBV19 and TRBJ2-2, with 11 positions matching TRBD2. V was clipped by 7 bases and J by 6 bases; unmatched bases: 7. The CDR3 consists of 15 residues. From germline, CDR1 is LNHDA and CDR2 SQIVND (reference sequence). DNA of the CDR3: TGTGCCAGTACCTTGACTAGCGGGACGGCCGGGGAGCTGTTTTTT. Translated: CASTLTSGTAGELFF.

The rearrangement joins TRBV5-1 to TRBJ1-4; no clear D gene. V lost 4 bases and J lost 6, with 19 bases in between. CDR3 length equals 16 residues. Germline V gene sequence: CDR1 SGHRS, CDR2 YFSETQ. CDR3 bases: TGCGCCAGCAGCCTTGGACCGAATGAAGGCTATGAAAAACTGTTTTTT. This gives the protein CASSLGPNEGYEKLFF. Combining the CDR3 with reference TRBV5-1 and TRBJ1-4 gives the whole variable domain KAGVTQTPRYLIKTRGQQVTLSCSPISGHRSVSWYQQTPGQGLQFLFEYFSETQRNKGNFPGRFSGRQFSNSRSEMNVSTLELGDSALYLCASSLGPNEGYEKLFFGSGTQLSVL.

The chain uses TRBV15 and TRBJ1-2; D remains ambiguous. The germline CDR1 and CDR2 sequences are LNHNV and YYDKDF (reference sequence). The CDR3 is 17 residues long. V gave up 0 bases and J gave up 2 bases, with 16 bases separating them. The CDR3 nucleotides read TGTGCCACCAGCAGAGATTATTCGGGGATGGGGAACTATGGCTACACCTTC. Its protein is CATSRDYSGMGNYGYTF.

CDR3 DNA sequence: TGTGCCAGCTCACCACTTTTAGAGGGTCTAGGCGACTATGGCTACACCTTC. Translating gives CASSPLLEGLGDYGYTF. The chain carries TRBV18 and TRBJ1-2; D unresolved. V dropped 1 base and J dropped 3 bases, with 18 bases sitting between them. The V gene's germline CDR1 is KGHSH and CDR2 LQKENI. There are 17 residues in the CDR3.

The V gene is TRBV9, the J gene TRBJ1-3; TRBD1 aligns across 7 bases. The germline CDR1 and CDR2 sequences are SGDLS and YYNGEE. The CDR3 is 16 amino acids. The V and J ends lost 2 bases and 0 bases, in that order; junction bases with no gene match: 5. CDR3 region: CASSVGTEYSGNTIYF. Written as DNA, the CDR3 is TGTGCCAGCAGCGTTGGGACAGAATACTCTGGAAACACCATATATTTT.

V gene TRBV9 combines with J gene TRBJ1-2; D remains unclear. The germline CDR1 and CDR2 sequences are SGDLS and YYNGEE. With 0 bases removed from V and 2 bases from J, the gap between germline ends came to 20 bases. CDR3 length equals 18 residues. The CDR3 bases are TGTGCCAGCAGCGTAGATCCCCAGGAGGGCGTCAAAAACTATGGCTACACCTTC. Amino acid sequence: CASSVDPQEGVKNYGYTF.

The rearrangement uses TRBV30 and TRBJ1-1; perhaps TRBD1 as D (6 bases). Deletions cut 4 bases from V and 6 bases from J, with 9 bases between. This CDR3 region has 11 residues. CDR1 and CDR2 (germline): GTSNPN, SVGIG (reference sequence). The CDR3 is CAWTRGPEAFF. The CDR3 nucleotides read TGTGCCTGGACCAGGGGCCCTGAAGCTTTCTTT.

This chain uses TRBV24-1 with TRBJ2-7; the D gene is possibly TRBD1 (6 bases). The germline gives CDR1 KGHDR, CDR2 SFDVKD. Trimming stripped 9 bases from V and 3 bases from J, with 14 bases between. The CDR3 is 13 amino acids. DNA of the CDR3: TGTGCCACCGGGGGCGGAGACAGCTACGAGCAGTACTTC. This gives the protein CATGGGDSYEQYF.